This TCR beta chain was found in a study of T cells in women clearing cervical HPV infection. Background on the study: Blood came at first lesion visit for cases, post-clearance for controls.

immunoSEQ multiplex PCR used an average of 1200 ng genomic DNA. Only in-frame clones appear in the TCRdb table, and some are missing; sequencing was by immunoSEQ multiplex PCR. Recorded for this sample: about 20,000 clones. The source of this sequence is a woman aged 18-69 years with a cervical HPV16 infection that either progressed to CIN3+ or cleared (not recorded which). The sample taken for sequencing was blood buffy coat.

The CDR3 here is CASSIRTSGSGETQYF. The CDR3 DNA, read in part, is TGTGCCAGTAGTATTCGGACTAGCGGGAGCGGAGAGACG. The chain combines TRBV19 with TRBJ2-3; 13 bases line up with TRBD2. Read coverage stops 3 residues before the CDR3 terminus; the germline J gene supplies the remainder. The CDR3 consists of 16 residues. Germline CDR1 is LNHDA and CDR2 is SQIVND (reference sequence).